This T cell receptor (beta chain) was obtained from a study of shared clonotypes between healthy human individuals. Findings and limits, study-wide: Larger estimated richness was generally seen in naive subsets than in memory subsets. Sorted-subset sequencing, rarefaction showed, was incomplete despite large depth. Generation of non-shared clonotypes was less probable than generation of clonotypes shared by all four donors.

Comment on this clone: Its antigen is not known.

Original analysis: ImmunoSEQ junction-only sequences lacked quality scores, so their filtering differed. Here immunoSEQ multiplex PCR was the method, and the copy in TCRdb shows in-frame clones only, minus some. D and trimming come from the DNA, and the V and J calls and clone size come from that table. The sample has roughly 400,000 clones, about 96% seen once. Germline trimming cut 3 bases from V and 2 bases from J; bases unmatched to any gene: 7. This CDR3 comprises 15 residues. Germline values: CDR1 SGHDT, CDR2 YYEEEE. The gene calls are TRBV5-6 and TRBJ2-7; 8 bases are shared with TRBD2. The sequence derives from a man aged 25-45 years in good health. Sequencing was done on a sample of memory CD8+ T cells sorted from blood. Documented subset: CD45RO+ cells pooled with CCR7-negative TemRA cells. CDR3 coding DNA: TGTGCCAGCAGCTCACCGGGACTAGACACCTACGAGCAGTACTTC. This codes for CASSSPGLDTYEQYF.